This TCR beta chain was sequenced during a study of T cells after yellow fever vaccination. As regards this clonotype: The target antigen is unknown.

In TCRdb, the 5' RACE reads were re-called with MiXCR into one record per CDR3 protein. The data show hundreds of thousands of distinct CDR3 sequences, with 9% to 15% seen just once and about 15% held by the top ten. Study-wide findings and caveats: Once the booster was given, most primary-vaccination clones reappeared, at about 95% for CD4 and roughly 85% for CD8.

J was trimmed by 9 bases and V by 8 bases; bases with no gene match: 8. This CDR3 has 14 amino acids. Germline loops: CDR1 SGHAT, CDR2 FQNNGV. The TCR sequence derives from a man aged 30 to 39 who received the YFV17D yellow fever vaccine. This material consisted of PBMCs, taken on the day of the yellow fever booster vaccination. The J gene is TRBJ2-1, the V gene TRBV11-2, with 12 bases aligning to TRBD2. The CDR3 is CASHRTSGIREQFF. In DNA form, the CDR3 reads TGTGCCAGCCACCGGACTAGCGGGATTCGTGAGCAGTTCTTC.